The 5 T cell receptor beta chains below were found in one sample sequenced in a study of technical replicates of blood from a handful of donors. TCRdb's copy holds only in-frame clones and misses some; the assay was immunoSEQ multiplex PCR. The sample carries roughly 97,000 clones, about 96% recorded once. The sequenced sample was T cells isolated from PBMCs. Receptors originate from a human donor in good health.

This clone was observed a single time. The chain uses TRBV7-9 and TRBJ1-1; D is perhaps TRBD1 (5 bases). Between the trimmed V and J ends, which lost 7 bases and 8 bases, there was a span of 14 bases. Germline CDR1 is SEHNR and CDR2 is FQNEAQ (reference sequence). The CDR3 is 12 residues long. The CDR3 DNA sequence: TGTGCCAGCAACCCTGCGGGGACGGAAGCTTTCTTT. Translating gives CASNPAGTEAFF.

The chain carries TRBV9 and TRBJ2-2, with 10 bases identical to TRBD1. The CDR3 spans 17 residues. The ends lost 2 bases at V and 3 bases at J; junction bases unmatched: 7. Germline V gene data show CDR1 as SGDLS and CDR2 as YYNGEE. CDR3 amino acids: CASSVPGQGLDTGELFF. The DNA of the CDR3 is TGTGCCAGCAGCGTCCCGGGACAGGGGTTGGACACCGGGGAGCTGTTTTTT.

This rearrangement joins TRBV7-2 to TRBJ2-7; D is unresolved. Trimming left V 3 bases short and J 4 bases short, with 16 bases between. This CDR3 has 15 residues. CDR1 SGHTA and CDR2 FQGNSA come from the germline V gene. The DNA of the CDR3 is TGTGCCAGCAGCTTTTCTGCGACATCTGAGTACGAGCAGTACTTC. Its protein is CASSFSATSEYEQYF.

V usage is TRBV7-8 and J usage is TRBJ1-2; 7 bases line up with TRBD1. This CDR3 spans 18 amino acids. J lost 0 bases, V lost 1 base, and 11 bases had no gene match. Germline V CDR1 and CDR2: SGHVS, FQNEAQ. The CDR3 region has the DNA TGTGCCAGCAGCTTAGGGCTGGACAGGTATACTGCTAACTATGGCTACACCTTC. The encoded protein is CASSLGLDRYTANYGYTF.

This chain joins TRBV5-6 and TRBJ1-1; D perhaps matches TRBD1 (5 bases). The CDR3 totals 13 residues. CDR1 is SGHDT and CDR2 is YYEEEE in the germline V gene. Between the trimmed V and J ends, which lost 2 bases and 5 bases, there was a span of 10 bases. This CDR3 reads CASSLQVTTEAFF. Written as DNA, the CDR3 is TGTGCCAGCAGCTTACAGGTTACGACTGAAGCTTTCTTT. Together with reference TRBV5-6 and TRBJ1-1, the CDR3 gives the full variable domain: DAGVTQSPTHLIKTRGQQVTLRCSPKSGHDTVSWYQQALGQGPQFIFQYYEEEERQRGNFPDRFSGHQFPNYSSELNVNALLLGDSALYLCASSLQVTTEAFFGQGTRLTVV.